Listed below are T cell receptor beta chains from one sample, sequenced in a study of T cells after yellow fever vaccination. MiXCR was run by TCRdb on the 5' RACE reads, yielding one entry per CDR3 protein. The data hold some 350,000 distinct CDR3 sequences, with about 4% observed a single time. Here the sequenced sample was PBMCs, taken 5 days after the yellow fever booster vaccination. Receptors originate from a man in his late teens or twenties who received the YFV17D yellow fever vaccine. CDR3s leave out the opening cysteine and the closing phenylalanine or tryptophan.

j_call,v_call,cdr3_aa
TRBJ1-3,TRBV12-3/TRBV12-4,ASLWGFGNTIY
TRBJ1-1,TRBV12-3/TRBV12-4,ASSGPLGPMGTEAF
TRBJ1-1,TRBV9,ASSVGMNTEAF
TRBJ1-5,TRBV5-1,ASRAGDSNQPQH
TRBJ1-1,TRBV29-1,SVATGSINTEAF
TRBJ2-3,TRBV4-3,ASSPQLTDTQY
TRBJ2-7,TRBV4-3,ASSQYGLREQY
TRBJ2-5,TRBV4-1,ASSQDSSGWGETQY
TRBJ2-4,TRBV5-6,ASSSTGQNIQY
TRBJ2-7,TRBV5-1,ASSMSEPPLEQY
TRBJ1-2,TRBV7-8,ASSNKLAGNYGYT
TRBJ2-4,TRBV7-8,ASSLERRGKGGKGIQY
TRBJ1-6,TRBV7-9,ASRHSLSSYNSPLH
TRBJ2-3,TRBV6-2/TRBV6-3,ASSYSSSGSVTQY
TRBJ2-1,TRBV7-2,ASSYRERLEQF
TRBJ2-3,TRBV24-1,ATSEPGLTSTDTQY